This TCR beta chain was captured by sequencing in a study of blood T cell repertoires in COVID-19. Study overall: Researchers got acute and convalescent COVID-19 samples from the United States, Italy and Spain. PBMCs, B-cell-depleted T cells, or T cells provided the cDNA or gDNA that made up the material.

Original data processing: Amplified reference gene primers provided the basis for estimating nucleated cell counts. Profiling relied on immunoSEQ multiplex PCR, and the TCRdb table lists in-frame clones only, not all of them. The V and J calls and clone size come from that table; D and trimming were worked out from the DNA. The data hold tens of thousands of clones, with around 82% observed a single time. Sequencing used peripheral blood. The receptor was isolated from a man aged 45 to 65 with active or convalescent COVID-19.

CDR3 nucleotides: TGTGCCAGCAGTGCAGAGAGCTACAGGGGGCGGGCAGATACGCAGTATTTT. Its translation is CASSAESYRGRADTQYF. V is TRBV2 and J is TRBJ2-3; TRBD1 matches 9 bases. This CDR3 region has 17 residues. V lost 4 bases, J lost 4 bases, and 12 bases stayed unmatched. Germline V CDR1 and CDR2: SNHLY, FYNNEI.